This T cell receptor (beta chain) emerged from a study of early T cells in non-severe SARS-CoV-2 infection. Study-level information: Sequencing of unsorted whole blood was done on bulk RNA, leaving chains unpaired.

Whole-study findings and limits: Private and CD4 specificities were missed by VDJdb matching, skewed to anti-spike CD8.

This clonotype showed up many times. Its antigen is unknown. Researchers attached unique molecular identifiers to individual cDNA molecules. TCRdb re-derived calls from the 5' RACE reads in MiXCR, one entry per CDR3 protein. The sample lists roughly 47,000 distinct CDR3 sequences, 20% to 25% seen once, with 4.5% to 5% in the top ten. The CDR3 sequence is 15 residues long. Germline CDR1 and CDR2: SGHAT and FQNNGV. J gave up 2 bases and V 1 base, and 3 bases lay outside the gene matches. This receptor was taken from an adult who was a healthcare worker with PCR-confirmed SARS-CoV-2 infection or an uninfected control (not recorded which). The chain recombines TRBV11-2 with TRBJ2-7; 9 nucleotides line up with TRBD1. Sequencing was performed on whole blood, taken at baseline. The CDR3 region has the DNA TGTGCCAGCAGCTTAGGGACAGGGGCCACCTACGAGCAGTACTTC. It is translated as CASSLGTGATYEQYF.